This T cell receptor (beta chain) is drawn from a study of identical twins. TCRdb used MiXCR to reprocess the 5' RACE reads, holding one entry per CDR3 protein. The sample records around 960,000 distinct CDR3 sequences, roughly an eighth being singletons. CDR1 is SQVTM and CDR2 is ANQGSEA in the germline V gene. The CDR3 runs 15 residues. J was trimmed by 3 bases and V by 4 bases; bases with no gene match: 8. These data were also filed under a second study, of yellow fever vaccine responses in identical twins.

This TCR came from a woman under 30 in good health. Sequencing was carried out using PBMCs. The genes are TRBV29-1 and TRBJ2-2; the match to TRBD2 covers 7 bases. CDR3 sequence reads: CSVVSAGADTGELFF. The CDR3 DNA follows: TGCAGCGTTGTATCGGCGGGAGCGGACACCGGGGAGCTGTTTTTT.